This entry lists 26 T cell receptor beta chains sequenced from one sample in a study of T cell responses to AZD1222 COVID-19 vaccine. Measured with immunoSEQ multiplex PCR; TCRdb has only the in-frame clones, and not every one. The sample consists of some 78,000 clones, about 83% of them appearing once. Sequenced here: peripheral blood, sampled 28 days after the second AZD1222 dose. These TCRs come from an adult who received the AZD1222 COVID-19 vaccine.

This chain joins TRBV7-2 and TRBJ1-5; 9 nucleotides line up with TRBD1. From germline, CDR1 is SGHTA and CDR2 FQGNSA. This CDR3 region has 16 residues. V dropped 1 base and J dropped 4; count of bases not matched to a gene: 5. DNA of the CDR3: TGTGCCAGCAGCTTAGGGGGGACAGGGAGGAATCAGCCCCAGCATTTT. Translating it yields CASSLGGTGRNQPQHF.

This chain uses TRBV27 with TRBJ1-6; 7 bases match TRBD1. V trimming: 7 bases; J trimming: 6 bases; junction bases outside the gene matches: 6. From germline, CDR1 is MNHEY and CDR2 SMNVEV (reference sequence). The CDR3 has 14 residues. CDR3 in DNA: TGTGCCAGCACTCCGGGACAGACTAATTCACCCCTCCACTTT. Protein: CASTPGQTNSPLHF.

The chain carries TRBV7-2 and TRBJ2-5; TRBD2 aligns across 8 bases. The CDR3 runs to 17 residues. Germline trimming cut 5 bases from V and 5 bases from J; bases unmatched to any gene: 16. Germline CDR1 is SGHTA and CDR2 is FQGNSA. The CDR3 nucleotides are TGTGCCAGCAGCCCATCTACTAGCGGACCAGCTAGGGAGACCCAGTACTTC. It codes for CASSPSTSGPARETQYF.

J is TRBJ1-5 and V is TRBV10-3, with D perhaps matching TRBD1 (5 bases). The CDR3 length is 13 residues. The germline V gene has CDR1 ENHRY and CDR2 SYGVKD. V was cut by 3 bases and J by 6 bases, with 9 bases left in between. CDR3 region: CAISEGEFQPQHF. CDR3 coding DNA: TGTGCCATCAGTGAAGGGGAGTTTCAGCCCCAGCATTTT.

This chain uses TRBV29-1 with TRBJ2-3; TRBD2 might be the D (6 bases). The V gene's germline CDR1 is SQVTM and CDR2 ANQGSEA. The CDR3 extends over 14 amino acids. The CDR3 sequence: CSINPGVSTDTQYF. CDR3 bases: TGCAGTATAAATCCGGGGGTAAGCACAGATACGCAGTATTTT.

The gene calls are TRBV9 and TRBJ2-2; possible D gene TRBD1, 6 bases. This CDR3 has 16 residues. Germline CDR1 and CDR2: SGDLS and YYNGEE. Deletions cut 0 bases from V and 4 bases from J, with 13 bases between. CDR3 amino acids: CASSVVQGQGTGELFF. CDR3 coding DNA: TGTGCCAGCAGCGTAGTACAGGGTCAAGGCACCGGGGAGCTGTTTTTT.

The CDR3 region is CASSLDRRNEKLFF. The CDR3 coding sequence is TGTGCCAGTAGTCTCGACAGGCGTAATGAAAAACTGTTTTTT. The chain uses TRBV19 and TRBJ1-4; a weak D match, TRBD1 (6 bases). Germline CDR1 and CDR2: LNHDA and SQIVND (reference sequence). The CDR3 consists of 14 residues. Trimming removed 5 bases from V and 4 bases from J, with 11 bases in between.

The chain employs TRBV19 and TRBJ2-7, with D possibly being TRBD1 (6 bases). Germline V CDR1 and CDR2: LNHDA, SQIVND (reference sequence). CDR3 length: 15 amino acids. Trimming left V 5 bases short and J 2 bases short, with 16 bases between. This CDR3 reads CASSVNRVKAYEQYF. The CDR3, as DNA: TGTGCCAGTAGTGTGAACAGGGTCAAAGCCTACGAGCAGTACTTC.

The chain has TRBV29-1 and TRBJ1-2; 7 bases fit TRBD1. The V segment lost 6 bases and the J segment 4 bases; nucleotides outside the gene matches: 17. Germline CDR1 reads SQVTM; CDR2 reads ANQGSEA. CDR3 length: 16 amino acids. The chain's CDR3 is CSVRDSKGGPGYGYTF. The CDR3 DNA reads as TGCAGCGTCCGGGACAGTAAAGGTGGTCCGGGCTATGGCTACACCTTC. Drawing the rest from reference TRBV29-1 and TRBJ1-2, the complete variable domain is SAVISQKPSRDICQRGTSLTIQCQVDSQVTMMFWYRQQPGQSLTLIATANQGSEATYESGFVIDKFPISRPNLTFSTLTVSNMSPEDSSIYLCSVRDSKGGPGYGYTFGSGTRLTVV.

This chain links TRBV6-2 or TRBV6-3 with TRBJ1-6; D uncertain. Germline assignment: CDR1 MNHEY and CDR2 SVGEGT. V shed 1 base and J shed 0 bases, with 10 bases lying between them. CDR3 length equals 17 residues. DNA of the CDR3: TGTGCCAGCAGTTACTTGGGTCCGAGCTCCTATAATTCACCCCTCCACTTT. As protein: CASSYLGPSSYNSPLHF.

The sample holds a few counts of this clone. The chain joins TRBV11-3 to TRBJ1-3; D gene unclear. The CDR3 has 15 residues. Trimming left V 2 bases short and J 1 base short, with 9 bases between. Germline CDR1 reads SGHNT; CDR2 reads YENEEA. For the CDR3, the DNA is TGTGCCAGCAGCTTAAACTCTGGATCTGGAAACACCATATATTTT. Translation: CASSLNSGSGNTIYF.

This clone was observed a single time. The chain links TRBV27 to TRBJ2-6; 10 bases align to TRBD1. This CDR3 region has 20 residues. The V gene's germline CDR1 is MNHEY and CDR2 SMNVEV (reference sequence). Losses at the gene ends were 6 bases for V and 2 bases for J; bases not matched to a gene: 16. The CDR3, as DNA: TGTGCCAGCAGGACCGGGACAGGGGTCAAAAAAGGAACTGGGGCCAACGTCCTGACTTTC. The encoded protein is CASRTGTGVKKGTGANVLTF. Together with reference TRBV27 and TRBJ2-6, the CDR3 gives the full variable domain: EAQVTQNPRYLITVTGKKLTVTCSQNMNHEYMSWYRQDPGLGLRQIYYSMNVEVTDKGDVPEGYKVSRKEKRNFPLILESPSPNQTSLYFCASRTGTGVKKGTGANVLTFGAGSRLTVL.

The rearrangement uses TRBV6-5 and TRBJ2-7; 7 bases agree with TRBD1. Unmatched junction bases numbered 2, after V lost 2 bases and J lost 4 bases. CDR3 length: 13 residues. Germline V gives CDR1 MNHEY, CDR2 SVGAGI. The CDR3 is CASSYDRAYEQYF. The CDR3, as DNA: TGTGCCAGCAGTTACGACAGGGCTTACGAGCAGTACTTC.

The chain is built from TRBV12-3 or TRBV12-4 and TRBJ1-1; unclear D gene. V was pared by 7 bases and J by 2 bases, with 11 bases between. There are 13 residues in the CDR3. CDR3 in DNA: TGTGCCAGCACCCCACAAGTAAACACTGAAGCTTTCTTT. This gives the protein CASTPQVNTEAFF.

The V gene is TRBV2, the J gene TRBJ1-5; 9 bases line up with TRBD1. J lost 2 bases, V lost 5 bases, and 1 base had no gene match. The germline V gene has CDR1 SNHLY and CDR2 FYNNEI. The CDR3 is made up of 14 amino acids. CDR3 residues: CASSWTGGNQPQHF. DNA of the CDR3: TGTGCCAGCAGTTGGACAGGGGGCAATCAGCCCCAGCATTTT.

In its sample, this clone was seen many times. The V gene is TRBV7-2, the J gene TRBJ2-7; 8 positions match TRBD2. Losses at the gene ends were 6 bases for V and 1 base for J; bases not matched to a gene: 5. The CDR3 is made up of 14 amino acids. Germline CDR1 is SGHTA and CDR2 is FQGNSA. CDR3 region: CASSSTGGSYEQYF. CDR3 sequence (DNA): TGTGCCAGCAGTTCCACGGGGGGGTCCTACGAGCAGTACTTC. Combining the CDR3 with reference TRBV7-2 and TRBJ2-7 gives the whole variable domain GAGVSQSPSNKVTEKGKDVELRCDPISGHTALYWYRQSLGQGLEFLIYFQGNSAPDKSGLPSDRFSAERTGGSVSTLTIQRTQQEDSAVYLCASSSTGGSYEQYFGPGTRLTVT.

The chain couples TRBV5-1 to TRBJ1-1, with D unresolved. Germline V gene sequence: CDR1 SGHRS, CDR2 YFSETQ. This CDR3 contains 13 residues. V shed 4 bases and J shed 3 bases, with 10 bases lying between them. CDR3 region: CASSKGGDTEAFF. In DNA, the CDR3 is TGCGCCAGCAGCAAAGGAGGAGACACTGAAGCTTTCTTT.

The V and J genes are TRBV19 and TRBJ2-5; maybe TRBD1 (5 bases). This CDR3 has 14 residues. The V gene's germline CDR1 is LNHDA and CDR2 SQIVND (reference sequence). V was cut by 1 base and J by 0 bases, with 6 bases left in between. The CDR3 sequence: CASSIATDQETQYF. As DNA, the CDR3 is TGTGCCAGTAGTATAGCGACAGACCAAGAGACCCAGTACTTC.

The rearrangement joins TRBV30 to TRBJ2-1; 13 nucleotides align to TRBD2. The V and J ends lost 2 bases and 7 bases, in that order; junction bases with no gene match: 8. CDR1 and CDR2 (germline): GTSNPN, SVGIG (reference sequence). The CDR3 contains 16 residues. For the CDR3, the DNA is TGTGCCTGGAGTATCGGGACTAGCGGGGAGGGAAATGAGCAGTTCTTC. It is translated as CAWSIGTSGEGNEQFF.

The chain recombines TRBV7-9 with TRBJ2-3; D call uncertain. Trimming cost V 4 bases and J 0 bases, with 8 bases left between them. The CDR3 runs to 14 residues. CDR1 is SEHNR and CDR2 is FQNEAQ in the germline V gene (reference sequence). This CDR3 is CASSSQASTDTQYF. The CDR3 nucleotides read TGTGCCAGCAGCTCCCAGGCCAGCACAGATACGCAGTATTTT.

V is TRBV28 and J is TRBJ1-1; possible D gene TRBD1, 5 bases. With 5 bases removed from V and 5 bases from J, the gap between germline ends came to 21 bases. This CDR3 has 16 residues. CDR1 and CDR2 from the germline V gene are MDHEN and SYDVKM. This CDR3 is CASSRYPVGDRTEAFF. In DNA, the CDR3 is TGTGCCAGCAGTCGCTATCCGGTGGGGGATCGGACTGAAGCTTTCTTT.

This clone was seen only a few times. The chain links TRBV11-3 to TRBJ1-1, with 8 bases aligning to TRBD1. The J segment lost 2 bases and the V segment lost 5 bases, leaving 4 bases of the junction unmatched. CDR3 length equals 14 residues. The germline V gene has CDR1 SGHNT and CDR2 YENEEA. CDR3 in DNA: TGTGCCAGCAGCGCCGGACAGGGTAACACTGAAGCTTTCTTT. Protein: CASSAGQGNTEAFF.

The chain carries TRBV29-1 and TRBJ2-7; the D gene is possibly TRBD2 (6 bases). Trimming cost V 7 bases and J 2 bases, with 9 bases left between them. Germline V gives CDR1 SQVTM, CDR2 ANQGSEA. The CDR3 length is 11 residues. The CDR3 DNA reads TGCAGCGGGGGGGAAACCTACGAGCAGTACTTC. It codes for CSGGETYEQYF.

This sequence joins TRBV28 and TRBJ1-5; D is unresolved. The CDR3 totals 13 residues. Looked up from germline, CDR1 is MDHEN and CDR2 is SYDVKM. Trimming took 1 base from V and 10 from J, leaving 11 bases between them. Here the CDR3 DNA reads TGTGCCAGCAGTTTATCATCTCTGGCCCCCCAGCATTTT. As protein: CASSLSSLAPQHF. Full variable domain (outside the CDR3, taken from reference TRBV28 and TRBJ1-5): DVKVTQSSRYLVKRTGEKVFLECVQDMDHENMFWYRQDPGLGLRLIYFSYDVKMKEKGDIPEGYSVSREKKERFSLILESASTNQTSMYLCASSLSSLAPQHFGDGTRLSIL.

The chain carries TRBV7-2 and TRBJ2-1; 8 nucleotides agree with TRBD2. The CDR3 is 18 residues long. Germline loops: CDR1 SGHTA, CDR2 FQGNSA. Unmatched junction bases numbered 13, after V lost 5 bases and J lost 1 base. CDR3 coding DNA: TGTGCCAGCAGCCCTCGGGGGGGCCATGGTGCATCCTACAATGAGCAGTTCTTC. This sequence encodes CASSPRGGHGASYNEQFF.

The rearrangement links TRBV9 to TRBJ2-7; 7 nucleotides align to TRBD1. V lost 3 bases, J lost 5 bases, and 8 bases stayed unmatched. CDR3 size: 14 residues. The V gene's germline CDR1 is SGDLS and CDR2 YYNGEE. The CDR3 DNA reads TGTGCCAGCAGCGGCCGACAGGGCTTGGACGAGCAGTACTTC. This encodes CASSGRQGLDEQYF.